These T cell receptor beta chains were read from a single sample in a study. Using its own MiXCR run on the RT-PCR reads, TCRdb lists one record per CDR3 protein. Of about 680,000 distinct CDR3 sequences listed, 14% are singletons. The sample taken for sequencing was memory CD4+ T cells from blood. The origin of the receptors is a female donor in good health, serving as a healthy control. Each CDR3 is given with its conserved first and last residue. The D gene is left open where the match is weak. Part of the rows lack a size; the others show once, few, many or a class for expanded clones.

size	D	V	J	DNA	CDR3
many	-	TRBV20-1	TRBJ2-3	TGCAGTGCTACCTCGTCAAGGGGAGAGGCAGATACGCAGTATTTT	CSATSSRGEADTQYF
many	TRBD2	TRBV12-3/TRBV12-4	TRBJ2-3	TGTGCCAGCAGTTCGAACAGCGGGGGCCTCAATACGCAGTATTTT	CASSSNSGGLNTQYF
-	-	TRBV19	TRBJ2-7	TGTGCCAGTAGCCGAACTAGGGATCCGGGCTCCTACGAGCAGTACTTC	CASSRTRDPGSYEQYF
-	TRBD2	TRBV11-1	TRBJ2-1	TGTGCCAGCAGCCCAAGGACTAGCGGCTACAATGAGCGTTTCTTC	CASSPRTSGYNERFF
-	TRBD1	TRBV28	TRBJ1-5	TGTGCCAGCAGCTGGGGCAGGGGGGTCAATCAGCCCCAGCATTTT	CASSWGRGVNQPQHF
few	TRBD2	TRBV27	TRBJ2-6	TGTGCCAGCACCGATCTAGCGGGTGGGGCCAACGTCCTGACTTTC	CASTDLAGGANVLTF
once	-	TRBV11-2	TRBJ1-1	TGTGCCAGCAGCTTAGATAGGGGAACGGGAGACACTGAAGCTTTCTTT	CASSLDRGTGDTEAFF
few	TRBD1	TRBV5-4	TRBJ2-1	TGTGCCAGCAGCCAGACAGGGGGCATAGGCAATGAGCAGTTCTTC	CASSQTGGIGNEQFF
few	TRBD1	TRBV7-2	TRBJ1-5	TGTGCCAGCAGCCCCAGGACAGGCGACAATCAGCCCCAGCATTTT	CASSPRTGDNQPQHF
few	-	TRBV30	TRBJ1-5	TGTGCCTGGAGTCGAGTTTCCGACAATCAGCCCCAGCATTTT	CAWSRVSDNQPQHF
many	-	TRBV7-2	TRBJ2-7	TGTGCCAGCAGCTTAGGTTTTGGATCCTACGAGCAGTACTTC	CASSLGFGSYEQYF
few	TRBD2	TRBV12-3/TRBV12-4	TRBJ2-7	TGTGCCAGCAGCATAAGACCGGGACTAGCGGTATCCTACGAGCAGTACTTC	CASSIRPGLAVSYEQYF
-	-	TRBV4-1	TRBJ1-4	TGCGCCAGCAGCCATGGCGAAAAACTGTTTTTT	CASSHGEKLFF
few	-	TRBV20-1	TRBJ1-5	TGCAGTGCGAATCCTCGGGGAGATCAGCCCCAGCATTTT	CSANPRGDQPQHF
many	-	TRBV29-1	TRBJ2-5	TGCAGCGTTCTCCGGCTCTGGGGGGAGACCCAGTACTTC	CSVLRLWGETQYF
-	-	TRBV20-1	TRBJ2-1	TGCAGTGCTAGAGATCTAATAGGGGAGCCGGGAAGGAATGAGCAGTTCTTC	CSARDLIGEPGRNEQFF
few	-	TRBV10-3	TRBJ2-1	TGTGCCATCAGCTCATCCCAGGGGTGGTCCTACAATGAGCAGTTCTTC	CAISSSQGWSYNEQFF
-	-	TRBV28	TRBJ2-5	TGTGCCAGCAGTCCTGAGTGGGAAGCGATGCCACAAGAGACCCAGTACTTC	CASSPEWEAMPQETQYF
-	-	TRBV12-3/TRBV12-4	TRBJ1-1	TGTGCCAGCACTCAAGGGGGTTTCTACCACACTGAAGCTTTCTTT	CASTQGGFYHTEAFF
many	-	TRBV6-2/TRBV6-3	TRBJ2-4	TGTGCCAGCAGTTACGCGCGGCAGAGGCTAGCCAAAAACATTCAGTACTTC	CASSYARQRLAKNIQYF
few	-	TRBV5-8	TRBJ1-1	TGTGCCAGCAGTGGTGAAGCGGAAGCTTTCTTT	CASSGEAEAFF
few	-	TRBV6-1	TRBJ1-2	TGTGCCAGCAGAGCAGGGGTGCGCTATGGCTACACCTTC	CASRAGVRYGYTF
-	TRBD2	TRBV7-2	TRBJ2-5	TGTGCCAGCAGCTCGACGGGGACTAGCGGGGGGGCCGTTGGGACCCAGTACTTC	CASSSTGTSGGAVGTQYF
few	TRBD1	TRBV12-3/TRBV12-4	TRBJ1-3	TGTGCCAGCAGCCGCCGGGACAGCCTCTCTGGAAACACCATATATTTT	CASSRRDSLSGNTIYF
many	TRBD1	TRBV10-3	TRBJ1-2	TGTGCCATCAGTGAGTCGGGACAGGGACTTGGCTACACCTTC	CAISESGQGLGYTF
-	-	TRBV5-1	TRBJ2-3	TGCGCCAGCAGCTTGGAGCTTCCTCCGGTGGGGACGCAGTATTTT	CASSLELPPVGTQYF
few	-	TRBV10-3	TRBJ2-7	TGTGCCATCAGTGAAGGGGCTTTCTCCTACGAGCAGTACTTC	CAISEGAFSYEQYF
-	-	TRBV7-2	TRBJ2-2	TGTGCCAGCAGCCCTCACAGGGTCAAGAACACCGGGGAGCTGTTTTTT	CASSPHRVKNTGELFF
many	-	TRBV4-3	TRBJ1-2	TGCGCCAGCAGCCAAGATCACTATGGCTACACCTTC	CASSQDHYGYTF
-	TRBD1	TRBV6-1	TRBJ2-7	TGTGCCAGCAGTGAACTTGGACAGGTCCAGCAGTACTTC	CASSELGQVQQYF
-	-	TRBV5-1	TRBJ1-4	TGCGCCAGCAGCTTGGCCGAAGGCAGAGATGGAGAAAAACTGTTTTTT	CASSLAEGRDGEKLFF
-	TRBD2	TRBV6-2/TRBV6-3	TRBJ2-3	TGTGCCAGCAGTTATTTGCTAGCGGGGTACCGTGGCTATACGCAGTATTTT	CASSYLLAGYRGYTQYF
few	-	TRBV19	TRBJ1-5	TGTGCCAGTAGTATTCAGGGATTTAATCAGCCCCAGCATTTT	CASSIQGFNQPQHF
few	TRBD1	TRBV6-2/TRBV6-3	TRBJ1-1	TGTGCCAGCAGTTACGGGCAGGGGGCGACTGAAGCTTTCTTT	CASSYGQGATEAFF
many	TRBD2	TRBV6-5	TRBJ2-7	TGTGCCAGCAGGGCACTAGCGGGGGTCACCTACGAGCAGTACTTC	CASRALAGVTYEQYF
-	TRBD2	TRBV28	TRBJ2-5	TGTGCCAGCAGTTCTAGCGGTGCCCTAGAGACCCAGTACTTC	CASSSSGALETQYF
many	-	TRBV7-3	TRBJ2-3	TGTGCCAGCAGCTTAGTACCGACTAGCACAGATACGCAGTATTTT	CASSLVPTSTDTQYF
-	-	TRBV24-1	TRBJ2-5	TGTGCCACCAGTGATTCCCAGGGAACGGGAGCTATGGAGACCCAGTACTTC	CATSDSQGTGAMETQYF
few	-	TRBV24-1	TRBJ1-1	TGTGCGACTCGACCTGGAGAAAACACTGAAGCTTTCTTT	CATRPGENTEAFF
few	TRBD1	TRBV24-1	TRBJ1-2	TGTGCCACCAGTGATCCGACAGGGGTCCATGGCTACACCTTC	CATSDPTGVHGYTF
many	-	TRBV7-9	TRBJ2-5	TGTGCCAGCAGCGCCAGATCGTACCAAGAGACCCAGTACTTC	CASSARSYQETQYF
-	-	TRBV7-9	TRBJ2-5	TGTGCCAGCAGCGCAGAGGAGACCCAGTACTTC	CASSAEETQYF
-	TRBD2	TRBV7-9	TRBJ2-1	TGTGCCAGCGACTCGGGAGGGATTGAGCAGTTCTTC	CASDSGGIEQFF
-	-	TRBV7-2	TRBJ1-5	TGTGCCAGCAGCCGCATGATCGATCAGCCCCAGCATTTT	CASSRMIDQPQHF
few	TRBD1	TRBV5-6	TRBJ1-2	TGTGCCAGCAGCCCAACGACAGGGTTTGACTATGGCTACACCTTC	CASSPTTGFDYGYTF
-	TRBD2	TRBV7-2	TRBJ2-2	TGTGTAGAAGGGGGGACTAGCGGGGTCCGGGGCACCGGGGAGCTGTTTTTT	CVEGGTSGVRGTGELFF
-	-	TRBV6-5	TRBJ1-2	TGTGCCAGCAGTTGGACACCCTATGGCTACACCTTC	CASSWTPYGYTF
-	-	TRBV10-3	TRBJ1-2	TGTGCCATCAGTGAGTCGTACGAATATGGCTACACCTTC	CAISESYEYGYTF